This paragraph covers one T cell receptor beta chain sequence. What this receptor recognizes is not known. No much larger clonotype is one base removed from it; base qualities were not supplied. According to the study, the label for this sample's treatment or condition signals: oral pan-JAK inhibitor, 5-10 mg twice daily. Peripheral blood and lesional scalp punch biopsies were obtained from patients with alopecia areata. PBMCs were isolated by density centrifugation and stained for CD3, CD4 and CD8, and CD4+ and CD8+ T cells were sorted on a FACSAria. This record belongs to a study of CD8+ T cells in alopecia areata (dated by TCRdb to between 2017 and 2018). About the investigation overall: The treated patients took part in an open-label pilot trial in which moderate-to-severe alopecia areata was treated with oral tofacitinib at 5 to 10 mg twice daily. Biopsies were taken from tofacitinib-treated patients at baseline and at 4 and 24 weeks of treatment, and a later scalp biopsy was taken in several of the tofacitinib-treated patients. immunoSEQ multiplex PCR using 35 Vbeta forward primers and 13 Jbeta reverse primers was used to amplify TCRbeta CDR3 regions. Disease severity in treated patients was measured with the SALT score, which quantifies the percentage of affected scalp surface area. RNA was obtained with the PAXgene miRNA kit for fixed scalp, the miRNeasy kit for PBMCs, and the RNeasy kit for mouse skin. Scalp tissue and sorted CD4+ and CD8+ peripheral blood T cells from patchy and totalis/universalis alopecia areata patients and from healthy controls were covered by human TCRbeta sequencing. High-throughput TCRbeta sequencing was used to examine T cell clonal expansion in alopecia areata in both the C3H/HeJ mouse model and human patients. Scalp clonality was compared among normal scalp (n=4), patchy alopecia areata scalp (n=8), and alopecia totalis/universalis scalp (n=8). Tofacitinib was given for 6 to 18 months, followed by 6 months of follow-up off drug to assess delayed response and recurrence. General findings and caveats noted by the study authors: TCR sequences shared between patients were less clear than in mice, possibly partly because of HLA diversity in the patient population. Because the treated cohort was small and had just a single nonresponder, larger studies are needed to establish links between baseline CD8+ expansion and response. Resident alphabeta T cells in normal human skin are also sequenced, complicating scalp TCR repertoire analysis, unlike mouse skin dominated by gammadelta T cells. Tofacitinib significantly lowered scalp clonality and the number of expanded CD8+ clones among the top 100 scalp clones. Many expanded lesional clones were found to persist in scalp and blood during tofacitinib treatment, and relapse after treatment cessation may be partly explained by this persistence. Lesional scalp, especially in alopecia totalis/universalis, showed higher clonality and more expanded CD8+ clones than normal scalp, suggesting antigenic drive.

The receptor library was made with the immunoSEQ multiplex PCR assay. RNA was extracted from all samples and reverse transcribed into cDNA, which served as template for TCR sequencing. SuperScript III was used for first-strand cDNA synthesis, primed with a 2:1 mix of oligo-dT and random hexamers. Amplification bias was assessed with a synthetic immune receptor repertoire, and residual bias was removed computationally. As for the original processing: After raw reads were preprocessed to remove errors, the CDR3 was defined following IMGT conventions as running from the conserved cysteine to phenylalanine. To get clonality, Shannon entropy was normalized by log2 of the number of productive unique TCRs and the result was subtracted from 1. Whether scalp clones were CD4 or CD8 was inferred by matching scalp TCRbeta sequences against CD4 and CD8 repertoires sorted from blood. Here the immuneACCESS table is served through TCRdb, limited to in-frame sequences with V and J called. Missing clones are a known gap in these copies; in checked studies unresolved V genes cover under half, and the rest lacks a known reason. V, J and clone size were drawn from that table, and D and trimming were deduced from the DNA. The sample has fewer than 250,000 clones on record, around 43% of them singletons. The ten most abundant clones make up about 2.6% of the sample.

The CDR3 contains 12 residues, cysteine and phenylalanine counted. Only CDR3 DNA remains: 36 bases, in frame from the first base. CDR1 LGHNA and CDR2 YNFKEQ were looked up in the germline V gene. Sample: CD4+ T cells sorted from blood, taken at approximately week 39, from a patient treated with tofacitinib. The sequence was collected from a human donor with alopecia areata. The sequence links TRBV4-2 to TRBJ2-5; no D gene is confidently identified. Matching the DNA end better, TRBJ2-7 makes the J call doubtful. The DNA is TGTGCCAGCAGGGCTCCGACGGACGAGCAGTACTTC. This gives the protein CASRAPTDEQYF.